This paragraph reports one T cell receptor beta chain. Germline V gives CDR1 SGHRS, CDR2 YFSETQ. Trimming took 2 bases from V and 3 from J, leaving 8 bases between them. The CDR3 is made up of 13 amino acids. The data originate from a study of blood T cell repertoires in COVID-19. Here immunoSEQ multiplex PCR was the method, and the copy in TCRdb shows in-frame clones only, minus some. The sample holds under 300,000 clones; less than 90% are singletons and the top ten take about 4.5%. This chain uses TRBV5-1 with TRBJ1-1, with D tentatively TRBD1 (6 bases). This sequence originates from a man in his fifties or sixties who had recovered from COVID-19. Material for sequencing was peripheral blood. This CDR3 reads CASSLQGYTEAFF. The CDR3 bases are TGCGCCAGCAGCTTACAGGGTTACACTGAAGCTTTCTTT.